The clone carrying this T cell receptor (beta chain) was seen a handful of times. Its antigen is unidentified. The data were obtained in a study of PD-1 blockade in mismatch repair-deficient tumors. Mismatch repair deficiency was confirmed in all patients, by PCR or immunohistochemistry. Three pembrolizumab responders had their TCRs sequenced. Overall study findings and caveats: Tumor-resident clones, often undetectable pretreatment in blood, expanded then contracted after pembrolizumab.

Generated by immunoSEQ multiplex PCR, the TCRdb table keeps only in-frame clones and is missing some. This sample yields 80,000 to 130,000 clones, of which approximately 80% are seen a single time; 6.3% belongs to the top ten. Germline V CDR1 and CDR2: MNHEY, SVGAGI. Trimming left V 6 bases short and J 6 bases short, with 8 bases between. This CDR3 is 12 amino acids long. Sample: peripheral blood, taken 30 to 36 weeks after starting pembrolizumab. This TCR came from an adult with mismatch repair-deficient cancer. The chain recombines TRBV6-5 with TRBJ1-4; D not certain. The CDR3: CASSRQDEKLFF. CDR3 coding DNA: TGTGCCAGCAGCCGCCAAGATGAAAAACTGTTTTTT.